Listed below are T cell receptor beta chains from one sample, sequenced in a study of T cells expressing NK-cell markers. TCRdb processed the 5' RACE reads again and assigns one entry to each CDR3 protein, with no DNA. The repertoire table contains a few hundred thousand distinct CDR3 sequences. The sequenced sample was blood T cells: a sorted CD56 or NKG2C T cell subset, CD4+ or CD8+ T cells, or bulk PBMC T cells (not recorded which). The source is a man aged 18 to 69 in good health. The CDR3 runs from the conserved cysteine through the conserved F or W. The order of the fields is J gene, V gene, CDR3 protein.

TRBJ1-5	TRBV7-2	CASSRSGSSNQPQHF
TRBJ1-4	TRBV7-3	CASSLNVRGEKLFF
TRBJ2-5	TRBV29-1	CSVSHGALRQETQYF
TRBJ2-7	TRBV5-1	CASKLAGGAYEQYF
TRBJ2-1	TRBV12-3/TRBV12-4	CASTKGQLKNEQFF
TRBJ2-3	TRBV2	CASSVMYSDTQYF
TRBJ2-7	TRBV20-1	CSAIGDPDSYEQYF
TRBJ2-3	TRBV5-1	CASSLGQGVRTDTQYF
TRBJ2-1	TRBV5-5	CASSPGQSNEQFF
TRBJ2-7	TRBV4-1	CASSRHGTSGFSYEQYF
TRBJ2-5	TRBV25-1	CASSVVRKQETQYF
TRBJ2-6	TRBV29-1	CSVEDLWAGANVLTF
TRBJ2-5	TRBV2	CASRGQGVKTQYF
TRBJ2-5	TRBV27	CASSLLGPTETQYF
TRBJ1-5	TRBV6-1	CASSKPGQGMFGNQPQHF
TRBJ2-3	TRBV6-1	CASVAGATDTQYF